The present T cell receptor beta chain was sequenced within a study of cytomegalovirus exposure and HLA in healthy donors. Background on the study: The study placed approximately 80% of its approximately 400 genotyped donors in the Caucasian-associated ancestry cluster. Study-level points and caveats: Roughly uniform sequencing depth across donors was assumed, possibly incorrectly. Usually a TCR sequence was rare, but some public TCRs were found in many donors. Immune exposure data for these donors was limited to CMV serostatus.

PCR used 60 Vbeta primers and 13 Jbeta primers. Some clones are missing from TCRdb's copy, which holds only in-frame ones; the method was immunoSEQ multiplex PCR. This sample has about 190,000 clones, with roughly 80% found just once. The CDR3 runs to 13 residues. V trimming: 2 bases; J trimming: 7 bases; junction bases outside the gene matches: 4. Germline CDR1 is MNHNS and CDR2 is SASEGT. Details on this clone: Its target is not known.

The sequenced sample was PBMCs. The TCR was taken from a woman in her thirties in good health and CMV-seropositive. The genes are TRBV6-1 and TRBJ1-2; 7 nucleotides align to TRBD1. The CDR3 region is CASSETAGGGYTF. In nucleotides, the CDR3 is TGTGCCAGCAGTGAAACGGCAGGGGGTGGCTACACCTTC.